These 15 T cell receptor beta chains were all obtained from the same sample, sequenced in a study of T cell repertoires in cytomegalovirus infection. TCRdb redid the calling of the reads with MiXCR, one entry per CDR3 protein. This sample carries about 330,000 distinct CDR3 sequences, roughly 36% of them seen once, and the ten largest clones take approximately 13%. Their specific antigens are unknown. The source material was cultured PBMCs, sampled from culture after CMV antigen stimulation. The receptor set was obtained from a human donor in good health (CMV status not recorded). Some clones in this sample may be carry-over from other donors' samples.

This clonotype was seen at least ten times. This chain links TRBV7-2 with TRBJ2-5; TRBD1 is a possible D gene (6 bases). This CDR3 is built from 13 residues. Per germline, CDR1 SGHTA and CDR2 FQGNSA. The ends were cut back, 6 bases at V and 2 bases at J, with 10 bases in the middle. The CDR3, as DNA: TGTGCCAGCAGTTTCGGACAGCAAGAGACCCAGTACTTC. This translates into CASSFGQQETQYF.

J is TRBJ2-5 and V is TRBV20-1; D gene unclear. CDR1 and CDR2 from the germline V gene are DFQATT and SNEGSKA (reference sequence). Trimming took off 2 bases at V and 1 base at J, with 5 bases between the two ends. The CDR3 loop spans 12 amino acids. Here the CDR3 DNA reads TGCAGTGCTAGAAGCCCCCAAGAGACCCAGTACTTC. This codes for CSARSPQETQYF.

J is TRBJ2-1 and V is TRBV28, with 10 bases identical to TRBD1. Germline values: CDR1 MDHEN, CDR2 SYDVKM. J was trimmed by 9 bases and V by 5 bases; bases with no gene match: 4. The CDR3 runs to 13 residues. CDR3 bases: TGTGCCAGCAGTGACAGGGGGCGCCGTGAGCAGTTCTTC. This gives the protein CASSDRGRREQFF.

This chain connects TRBV12-3 or TRBV12-4 to TRBJ2-7, with 8 nucleotides matching TRBD2. The ends lost 5 bases at V and 0 bases at J; junction bases unmatched: 6. This CDR3 spans 15 amino acids. CDR3 amino acids: CASSRNSGNSYEQYF. DNA for the CDR3: TGTGCCAGCAGTCGTAATAGCGGGAACTCCTACGAGCAGTACTTC.

This clonotype showed up just a few times. The rearrangement uses TRBV7-6 and TRBJ2-3, with a tentative D call TRBD2 (6 bases). V was clipped by 1 base and J by 1 base, with 15 bases between them. Germline V CDR1 and CDR2: SGHVS, FNYEAQ. CDR3 size: 17 residues. This CDR3 reads CASSLVPLAERTDTQYF. The CDR3 DNA reads as TGTGCCAGCAGCTTAGTTCCCTTAGCGGAGCGCACAGATACGCAGTATTTT.

The rearrangement uses TRBV7-8 and TRBJ2-7, with D possibly matching TRBD1 (6 bases). Trimming removed 1 base from V and 4 bases from J, with 8 bases in between. Germline-derived CDR1 and CDR2 are SGHVS and FQNEAQ. The CDR3 is 13 residues long. The DNA of the CDR3 is TGTGCCAGCAGCTTAGGACAGGATTACGAGCAGTACGTC. The encoded protein is CASSLGQDYEQYV.

The chain uses TRBV4-1 and TRBJ2-5; 8 nucleotides match TRBD2. From germline, CDR1 is MGHRA and CDR2 YSYEKL. This CDR3 spans 15 amino acids. V shed 0 bases, J shed 5 bases, and the junction held 5 bases outside the gene matches. The CDR3, as DNA: TGCGCCAGCAGCCAAGACGGGAGGGGAGACGAGACCCAGTACTTC. Encoded protein: CASSQDGRGDETQYF.

The rearrangement uses TRBV12-3 or TRBV12-4 and TRBJ2-7, with 7 bases fitting TRBD1. J gave up 3 bases and V 5 bases, and 4 bases lay outside the gene matches. The CDR3 has 13 amino acids. CDR3 DNA sequence: TGTGCCAGCAGTCCCGGACAGGACTACGAGCAGTACTTC. This sequence encodes CASSPGQDYEQYF.

J is TRBJ2-1 and V is TRBV29-1; D might be TRBD1 (6 bases). CDR1 and CDR2 (germline): SQVTM, ANQGSEA. The CDR3 consists of 12 residues. V was cut by 4 bases and J by 9 bases, with 13 bases left in between. CDR3 sequence (DNA): TGCAGCGTTGCTGGGCAGGGGTTTGAGCAGTTCTTC. This sequence encodes CSVAGQGFEQFF.

This clonotype was seen only a few times. The V and J genes are TRBV7-9 and TRBJ1-1; D unclear. Looked up from germline, CDR1 is SEHNR and CDR2 is FQNEAQ (reference sequence). This CDR3 contains 11 residues. V was clipped by 5 bases and J by 7 bases, with 8 bases between them. CDR3 sequence: CASSPHGEAFF. CDR3 nucleotide sequence: TGTGCCAGCAGCCCACACGGTGAAGCTTTCTTT.

The chain joins TRBV20-1 to TRBJ2-1, with 12 bases matching TRBD2. V was pared by 2 bases and J by 0 bases, with 8 bases of the junction left unmatched. Looked up from germline, CDR1 is DFQATT and CDR2 is SNEGSKA (reference sequence). CDR3 size: 18 residues. The DNA of the CDR3 is TGCAGTGCTAGATCCGGGACTAGCGGGTGGAGCTCCTACAATGAGCAGTTCTTC. Translating gives CSARSGTSGWSSYNEQFF.

This clonotype turned up a few times. The V gene is TRBV7-8, the J gene TRBJ2-7; a possible D gene is TRBD2 (6 bases). The CDR3 consists of 15 residues. Trimming pared 2 bases from V and 1 base from J, leaving 12 bases between. Germline loops: CDR1 SGHVS, CDR2 FQNEAQ. CDR3 bases: TGTGCCAGCAGCTTATCCGCTAGCGAATCCTACGAGCAGTACTTC. Translating gives CASSLSASESYEQYF.

In its sample, this clonotype was seen once. CDR3 sequence (DNA): TGTGCCAGCGGTGACTCCGGGACAGGAGTCACCTTC. The encoded protein is CASGDSGTGVTF. This chain links TRBV6-2 or TRBV6-3 with TRBJ1-2, with TRBD1 matching over 8 bases. Germline loops: CDR1 MNHEY, CDR2 SVGEGT. V lost 8 bases to trimming and J lost 13 bases; unmatched junction nucleotides: 12. CDR3 length equals 12 residues.

V and J are TRBV3-1 and TRBJ2-2; D is perhaps TRBD1 (6 bases). The CDR3 is 15 residues long. Germline lookup yields CDR1 LGHDT and CDR2 YNNKEL (reference sequence). V was pared by 2 bases and J by 4 bases, with 11 bases between. CDR3 sequence (DNA): TGTGCCAGCAGCCAAACACAGGGAAGCACCGGGGAGCTGTTTTTT. Amino acid sequence: CASSQTQGSTGELFF.

The V gene is TRBV28, the J gene TRBJ1-5, with TRBD1 identical over 8 bases. Germline values: CDR1 MDHEN, CDR2 SYDVKM. The CDR3 contains 16 residues. Losses at the gene ends were 5 bases for V and 1 base for J; bases not matched to a gene: 7. Written as DNA, the CDR3 is TGTGCCAGCAGTGGGATCCAGGGGGCAAGCAATCAGCCCCAGCATTTT. Translating gives CASSGIQGASNQPQHF. Supplemented by reference TRBV28 and TRBJ1-5, the full variable domain reads DVKVTQSSRYLVKRTGEKVFLECVQDMDHENMFWYRQDPGLGLRLIYFSYDVKMKEKGDIPEGYSVSREKKERFSLILESASTNQTSMYLCASSGIQGASNQPQHFGDGTRLSIL.